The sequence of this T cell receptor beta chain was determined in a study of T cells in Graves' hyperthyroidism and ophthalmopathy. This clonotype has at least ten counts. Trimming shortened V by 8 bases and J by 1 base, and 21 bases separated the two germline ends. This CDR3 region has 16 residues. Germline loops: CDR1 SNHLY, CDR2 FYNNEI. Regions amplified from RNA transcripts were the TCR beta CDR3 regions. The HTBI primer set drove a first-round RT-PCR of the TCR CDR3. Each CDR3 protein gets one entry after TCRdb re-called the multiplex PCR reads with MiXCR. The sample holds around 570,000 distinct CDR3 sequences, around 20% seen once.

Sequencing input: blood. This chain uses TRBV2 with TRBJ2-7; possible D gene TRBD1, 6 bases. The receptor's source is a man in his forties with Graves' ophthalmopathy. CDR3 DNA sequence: TGTGCCAGCGTAAGCCCCCCCGGGACAAATTCCTACGAGCAGTACTTC. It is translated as CASVSPPGTNSYEQYF.